A selection of T cell receptor beta chains follows, all from one sample in a study of long-term antiretroviral therapy in people with HIV. The protocol was immunoSEQ multiplex PCR, while the TCRdb copy is restricted to in-frame clones and leaves out a portion. The table includes some 28,000 clones, approximately 85% detected once. Here the sequenced sample was unsorted PBMCs, taken 3 years after starting antiretroviral therapy. Receptors originate from a man aged 40-49 years with HIV. CDR3s include the opening cysteine and the closing phenylalanine or tryptophan. The order of the fields is J gene, clone size, D gene, V gene, CDR3 protein, CDR3 DNA. A D gene is named only where the DNA matches it firmly. Clone size is given for some rows only: seen once, a few or many times, or a class if the clone is expanded.

TRBJ2-1 . . TRBV1 CTSSHHPGTEHLAGNYNEQFF TGCACCAGCAGCCATCACCCCGGGACAGAGCATCTAGCGGGGAACTACAATGAGCAGTTCTTC
TRBJ1-2 . TRBD1 TRBV5-1 CASSRVQGNRDNGYTF TGCGCCAGCAGCAGGGTACAGGGGAACAGGGATAATGGCTACACCTTC
TRBJ1-2 few . TRBV9 CASTTWGGYTF TGTGCCAGCACCACGTGGGGTGGCTACACCTTC
TRBJ2-7 . TRBD1 TRBV18 CASSPAGTGSYEQYF TGTGCCAGCTCACCAGCCGGGACAGGGTCCTACGAGCAGTACTTC
TRBJ2-2 . . TRBV18 CASSPPDTGELFF TGTGCCAGCTCACCGCCAGACACCGGGGAGCTGTTTTTT
TRBJ2-7 . . TRBV19 CASSQGYEQYF TGTGCCAGTAGTCAGGGCTACGAGCAGTACTTC
TRBJ2-1 . TRBD1 TRBV6-4 CASSDGTDGNEQFF TGTGCCAGCAGCGACGGGACAGATGGAAATGAGCAGTTCTTC
TRBJ1-3 once . TRBV19 CASRVDGGFSGNTIYF TGTGCCAGTAGGGTGGATGGGGGCTTCTCTGGAAACACCATATATTTT
TRBJ2-7 . . TRBV11-3 CASSGPGGVRYEQYF TGTGCCAGCAGCGGCCCGGGGGGCGTCAGGTACGAGCAGTACTTC
TRBJ2-2 few . TRBV27 CASKVFSNTGELFF TGTGCCAGCAAAGTCTTTTCGAACACCGGGGAGCTGTTTTTT
TRBJ2-3 . . TRBV5-6 CASSRQAGTDTQYF TGTGCCAGCAGCCGACAGGCCGGAACAGATACGCAGTATTTT
TRBJ2-7 . . TRBV5-1 CASSQNTGYEQYF TGCGCCAGCAGCCAGAATACAGGTTACGAGCAGTACTTC
TRBJ2-1 few . TRBV21-1 CASSPPGQDYNEQFF TGTGCCAGCAGCCCCCCGGGACAGGACTACAATGAGCAGTTCTTC
TRBJ1-4 . TRBD1 TRBV6-1 CASTTQGAKEKLFF TGTGCCAGCACCACCCAGGGGGCGAAGGAAAAACTGTTTTTT
TRBJ2-7 . TRBD1 TRBV7-9 CASSGQGYEQYF TGTGCCAGCAGCGGACAGGGTTACGAGCAGTACTTC
TRBJ2-3 . TRBD1 TRBV6-5 CASSYGTAPSTDTQYF TGTGCCAGCAGTTACGGGACAGCTCCTAGCACAGATACGCAGTATTTT
TRBJ2-5 . TRBD1 TRBV7-3 CASSLGQGARETQYF TGTGCCAGCAGCTTAGGACAGGGGGCGAGGGAGACCCAGTACTTC
TRBJ1-5 . TRBD1 TRBV7-2 CASSRDRDNQPQHF TGTGCCAGCAGCCGTGACAGGGACAATCAGCCCCAGCATTTT
TRBJ1-2 . . TRBV7-2 CASSFPGTPYTF TGTGCCAGCAGCTTCCCCGGGACACCTTACACCTTC
TRBJ2-7 . . TRBV15 CATSLGRTYEQYF TGTGCCACCAGCTTGGGCAGAACCTACGAGCAGTACTTC
TRBJ2-3 once . TRBV19 CASSRLYTDTQYF TGTGCCTCCTCCCGCCTCTACACAGATACGCAGTATTTT
TRBJ2-3 . . TRBV11-2 CASSFHQRTDTQYF TGTGCCAGCAGCTTTCATCAGCGGACAGATACGCAGTATTTT
TRBJ1-2 . . TRBV2 CASNQQGGYGYTF TGTGCCAGCAATCAACAGGGAGGCTATGGCTACACCTTC
TRBJ1-6 few TRBD1 TRBV7-2 CASSLYGQGNSPLHF TGTGCCAGCAGCTTATACGGACAGGGAAATTCACCCCTCCACTTT
TRBJ1-4 . TRBD1 TRBV5-1 CASKQGTNEKLFF TGCGCCAGCAAACAGGGGACTAATGAAAAACTGTTTTTT
TRBJ2-2 . . TRBV7-9 CASSLAAGNTGELFF TGTGCCAGCAGCTTAGCGGCGGGAAATACCGGGGAGCTGTTTTTT
TRBJ1-1 . . TRBV18 CASSPFSGQEGTEAFF TGTGCCAGCTCACCCTTCTCAGGTCAGGAGGGGACTGAAGCTTTCTTT
TRBJ2-7 few . TRBV4-1 CASSQDYRPNYEQYF TGCGCCAGCAGCCAAGATTACAGGCCCAACTACGAGCAGTACTTC
TRBJ2-2 . . TRBV11-3 CASNGGQGTGELFF TGTGCCAGCAACGGGGGGCAGGGAACCGGGGAGCTGTTTTTT
TRBJ1-1 . . TRBV30 CAWSVRRGARAFF TGTGCCTGGAGTGTAAGGAGGGGAGCGCGCGCTTTCTTT
TRBJ2-7 . TRBD1 TRBV5-1 CASSLGGQVYEQYF TGCGCCAGCAGCTTGGGGGGACAGGTATACGAGCAGTACTTC
TRBJ1-6 few . TRBV5-5 CASSNGQTQTSYNSPLHF TGTGCCAGCAGCAATGGACAGACTCAAACCTCCTATAATTCACCCCTCCACTTT
TRBJ1-1 . . TRBV29-1 CSVTPRTVMNTEAFF TGCAGCGTTACCCCCCGGACAGTAATGAACACTGAAGCTTTCTTT
TRBJ1-3 . . TRBV6-5 CASSYFRAGGNTIYF TGTGCCAGCAGTTACTTCAGGGCTGGTGGAAACACCATATATTTT
TRBJ2-7 once . TRBV7-4 CASSLAYYEQYF TGTGCCAGCAGCTTAGCTTACTACGAGCAGTACTTC
TRBJ1-4 . . TRBV2 CASSEGARLLGEKLFF TGTGCCAGCAGTGAGGGGGCCCGGTTGCTAGGTGAAAAACTGTTTTTT
TRBJ2-5 . . TRBV9 CASSVGYRGGEETQYF TGTGCCAGCAGCGTAGGTTACAGGGGGGGAGAGGAGACCCAGTACTTC
TRBJ1-3 . TRBD1 TRBV5-6 CASSPGTVGTIYF TGTGCCAGCAGCCCTGGGACAGTAGGCACCATATATTTT
TRBJ2-5 . . TRBV5-6 CASSLAIKKDSNQETQYF TGTGCCAGCAGCTTGGCCATAAAAAAGGACAGCAACCAAGAGACCCAGTACTTC